This is a list of T cell receptor beta chains from one sample in a study of blood T cell repertoires in COVID-19. Clones were sequenced by immunoSEQ multiplex PCR, and TCRdb holds only the in-frame ones, with some missing. The sample lists roughly 220,000 clones; roughly 80% were seen once. The sample was peripheral blood. The receptors stem from a woman of 80 years or more with COVID-19, enrolled during active disease. Each CDR3 is given with its conserved first and last residue. The size field is filled for only some rows; it gives once, few, many or a size class.

clone_size	v_call	cdr3_aa
few	TRBV11-1	CASSFAGTANTGELFF
.	TRBV6-6	CASSTGAGANVLTF
.	TRBV6-4	CASSETISAGAGAYEQYF
.	TRBV28	CASSRGGTGRHGNTIYF
.	TRBV18	CASSLDRDGRGSPLHF
.	TRBV5-1	CASSLSLVSYNEQFF
.	TRBV9	CASSRPGRGGNTIYF
.	TRBV27	CASTLRGLAGGNEQFF
.	TRBV7-3	CASSHGTGYGEQFF
.	TRBV3-1/TRBV3-2	CASSQVTGLAGGNEQFF
.	TRBV7-9	CASSLDDRITFF
.	TRBV5-6	CASSSGPKGQPQHF
.	TRBV21-1	CASSKGTRTIDTQYF
.	TRBV9	CASSAGHYSTNEKLFF
.	TRBV4-1	CASSQVALVSGELFF